Listed below are T cell receptor beta chains from one sample, sequenced in a study of CD8 T cells in Susac syndrome. TCRdb recomputed calls from the immunoSEQ multiplex PCR reads with MiXCR, one row per CDR3 protein. The sample includes 71,000 or so distinct CDR3 sequences, 85% to 95% of them seen just once. The material sequenced was CD4+ T cells from PBMCs. These receptors all stem from a human donor with Susac syndrome. Each CDR3 is given with its conserved first and last residue. D genes are given only for firm matches. Some rows have no size entry. The others give once, few or many, or a class for an expanded clone.

d_call	v_call	j_call	clone_size	cdr3_aa	cdr3_nt
NA	TRBV28	TRBJ1-5	once	CAGSGDGNQPQHF	TGTGCCGGCTCTGGGGATGGCAATCAGCCCCAGCATTTT
TRBD2	TRBV9	TRBJ2-3	NA	CASSALAGGSTDTQYF	TGTGCCAGCAGCGCCCTAGCGGGGGGGAGCACAGATACGCAGTATTTT
TRBD2	TRBV7-3	TRBJ2-7	NA	CASSSTGTSDEQYF	TGTGCCAGCAGCTCCACCGGGACTAGCGACGAGCAGTACTTC
TRBD1	TRBV29-1	TRBJ2-5	NA	CSTRTGGGLRETQYF	TGCAGCACCCGAACAGGGGGCGGTCTCAGGGAGACCCAGTACTTC
NA	TRBV7-2	TRBJ1-5	NA	CASRSHRDHPNQPQHF	TGTGCCAGCAGATCACACAGGGATCACCCTAATCAGCCCCAGCATTTT
NA	TRBV19	TRBJ2-1	few	CASSRGVHNEQFF	TGTGCCAGTAGTAGGGGGGTCCACAATGAGCAGTTCTTC
NA	TRBV20-1	TRBJ2-2	NA	CSARDGTTENTGELFF	TGCAGTGCTAGGGACGGTACGACTGAGAACACCGGGGAGCTGTTTTTT
NA	TRBV4-3	TRBJ2-1	NA	CASSQVRTQVNEQFF	TGCGCCAGCAGCCAAGTTCGGACCCAAGTCAATGAGCAGTTCTTC
NA	TRBV12-3/TRBV12-4	TRBJ2-3	few	CASLRKGGLSTDTQYF	TGTGCCAGCCTCCGTAAGGGGGGCCTAAGCACAGATACGCAGTATTTT
NA	TRBV19	TRBJ2-7	NA	CASNPNGASYEQYF	TGTGCCAGTAACCCGAACGGTGCGTCCTACGAGCAGTACTTC
TRBD2	TRBV29-1	TRBJ2-3	few	CSVSTQGLAGDTDTQYF	TGCAGCGTCTCCACCCAGGGACTAGCGGGGGACACAGATACGCAGTATTTT
NA	TRBV11-3	TRBJ2-5	NA	CASSSSPGFTTQYF	TGTGCCAGCAGCTCCTCACCGGGATTTACGACCCAGTACTTC
NA	TRBV5-6	TRBJ2-7	few	CASSLGGTYEQYF	TGTGCCAGCAGTTTGGGGGGAACCTACGAGCAGTACTTC
NA	TRBV20-1	TRBJ2-7	once	CSARDPGHRYEQYF	TGCAGTGCTAGAGACCCGGGACATCGTTACGAGCAGTACTTC
NA	TRBV20-1	TRBJ2-1	NA	CSAPPAGGGHYNEQFF	TGCAGTGCTCCCCCTGCGGGCGGGGGCCACTACAATGAGCAGTTCTTC
NA	TRBV20-1	TRBJ1-6	NA	CSARAGGLNSPLHF	TGCAGTGCTAGAGCCGGGGGGCTTAATTCACCCCTCCACTTT
TRBD1	TRBV6-5	TRBJ2-7	NA	CASSSRGREQYF	TGTGCCAGCAGTTCCAGGGGGCGCGAGCAGTACTTC
NA	TRBV6-6	TRBJ2-3	NA	CASSYGSGTDTQYF	TGTGCCAGCAGTTACGGTTCAGGGACAGATACGCAGTATTTT
NA	TRBV20-1	TRBJ1-5	NA	CSALPGFRSNQPQHF	TGCAGTGCTCTACCAGGGTTCAGAAGCAATCAGCCCCAGCATTTT
TRBD1	TRBV6-2/TRBV6-3	TRBJ1-2	NA	CASRRTGGGYTF	TGTGCCAGCAGGAGGACAGGGGGTGGCTACACCTTC
NA	TRBV25-1	TRBJ2-2	NA	CAGQGTGELFF	TGTGCCGGACAAGGCACCGGGGAGCTGTTTTTT
TRBD1	TRBV12-3/TRBV12-4	TRBJ1-5	NA	CASSTPQGNQPQHF	TGTGCCAGCAGTACCCCACAGGGGAATCAGCCCCAGCATTTT
NA	TRBV4-3	TRBJ2-1	NA	CASSQEDGVFYNEQFF	TGCGCCAGCAGCCAAGAAGACGGGGTGTTCTACAATGAGCAGTTCTTC
NA	TRBV7-9	TRBJ1-4	NA	CASSFDQTNEKLFF	TGTGCCAGCAGCTTTGATCAGACGAATGAAAAACTGTTTTTT
NA	TRBV6-1	TRBJ1-2	NA	CASSEAGDGGYGYTF	TGTGCCAGCAGTGAAGCAGGCGACGGCGGCTATGGCTACACCTTC
NA	TRBV12-3/TRBV12-4	TRBJ1-2	NA	CASSLGTYNQRYTF	TGTGCCAGCAGTTTAGGGACCTACAACCAGCGCTACACCTTC
NA	TRBV2	TRBJ1-4	NA	CASSKDSANEKLFF	TGTGCCAGCAGTAAGGACAGCGCGAATGAAAAACTGTTTTTT
NA	TRBV20-1	TRBJ1-5	NA	CSATPRGGGSINQPQHF	TGCAGTGCTACCCCGCGCGGAGGGGGTTCAATCAATCAGCCCCAGCATTTT
NA	TRBV24-1	TRBJ2-7	NA	CATSDANRAGGYYEQYF	TGTGCCACCAGTGATGCTAACCGGGCCGGGGGATACTACGAGCAGTACTTC
TRBD1	TRBV30	TRBJ1-2	NA	CAWSVRKTGEYGYTF	TGTGCCTGGAGTGTGAGAAAAACAGGGGAGTATGGCTACACCTTC
TRBD1	TRBV5-1	TRBJ1-5	NA	CASSPTGGPNQPQHF	TGCGCCAGCAGCCCGACAGGGGGCCCAAATCAGCCCCAGCATTTT
NA	TRBV7-3	TRBJ1-5	NA	CASSLREPQPQHF	TGTGCCAGCAGCCTCAGGGAGCCTCAGCCCCAGCATTTT
NA	TRBV7-9	TRBJ2-3	NA	CASSSRDGVTDTQYF	TGTGCCAGCAGTAGCCGGGACGGCGTCACAGATACGCAGTATTTT
TRBD1	TRBV5-1	TRBJ1-2	NA	CASRPDRELYGYTF	TGCGCCAGCAGGCCCGACAGGGAACTCTATGGCTACACCTTC
TRBD2	TRBV19	TRBJ2-6	NA	CASRGGTGANVLTF	TGTGCCAGTAGGGGAGGGACTGGGGCCAACGTCCTGACTTTC
TRBD2	TRBV7-7	TRBJ2-5	NA	CASSFGLAGEETQYF	TGTGCTAGCAGCTTCGGACTAGCGGGGGAAGAGACCCAGTACTTC
TRBD2	TRBV20-1	TRBJ2-1	NA	CSAAPSGGPFNEQFF	TGCAGTGCTGCCCCTAGCGGGGGGCCATTTAATGAGCAGTTCTTC
NA	TRBV14	TRBJ1-2	NA	CASSLGFYGYTF	TGTGCCAGCAGCCTGGGATTTTACGGCTACACCTTC
NA	TRBV5-1	TRBJ1-6	NA	CASSARSSYNSPLHF	TGCGCCAGCAGCGCCCGAAGCTCCTATAATTCACCCCTCCACTTT
NA	TRBV28	TRBJ1-2	NA	CASTPTAGNGYTF	TGTGCCAGCACCCCGACGGCTGGGAATGGCTACACCTTC
TRBD1	TRBV6-4	TRBJ1-2	NA	CASRQGANYGYTF	TGTGCCAGCAGACAGGGGGCTAACTATGGCTACACCTTC
TRBD1	TRBV7-2	TRBJ2-2	NA	CASSRRTGDTGELFF	TGTGCCAGCAGCAGAAGGACAGGGGACACCGGGGAGCTGTTTTTT
TRBD1	TRBV5-1	TRBJ2-5	NA	CASSLAAGGTETQYF	TGCGCCAGCAGCTTGGCGGCAGGGGGCACTGAGACCCAGTACTTC
TRBD1	TRBV5-1	TRBJ1-1	NA	CASRTGTGATEAFF	TGCGCCAGCAGGACCGGGACAGGGGCCACTGAAGCTTTCTTT
NA	TRBV25-1	TRBJ2-7	NA	CASSEHTATYEQYF	TGTGCCAGCAGTGAACATACTGCTACCTACGAGCAGTACTTC
NA	TRBV14	TRBJ2-3	NA	CASSQVNTQYF	TGTGCCAGCAGCCAAGTAAATACGCAGTATTTT
NA	TRBV29-1	TRBJ1-6	NA	CSVRLDSYNSPLHF	TGCAGCGTTAGATTAGACAGCTATAATTCACCCCTCCACTTT
TRBD1	TRBV7-2	TRBJ2-5	NA	CASSLVAGGGETQYF	TGTGCCAGCAGCTTAGTGGCAGGGGGTGGAGAGACCCAGTACTTC